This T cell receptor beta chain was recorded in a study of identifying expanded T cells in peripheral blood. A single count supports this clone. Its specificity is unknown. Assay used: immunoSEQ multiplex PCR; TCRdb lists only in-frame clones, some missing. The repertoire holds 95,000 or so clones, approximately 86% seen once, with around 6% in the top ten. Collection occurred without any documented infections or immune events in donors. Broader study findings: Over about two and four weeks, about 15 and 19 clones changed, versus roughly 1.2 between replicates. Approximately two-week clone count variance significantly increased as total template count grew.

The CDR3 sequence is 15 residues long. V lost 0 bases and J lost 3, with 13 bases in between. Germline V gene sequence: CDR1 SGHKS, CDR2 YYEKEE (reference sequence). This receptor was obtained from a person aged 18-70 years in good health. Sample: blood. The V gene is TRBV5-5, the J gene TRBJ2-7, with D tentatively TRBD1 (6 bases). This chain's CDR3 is CASSLAPTQGYEQYF. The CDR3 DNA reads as TGTGCCAGCAGCTTGGCTCCGACACAGGGCTACGAGCAGTACTTC. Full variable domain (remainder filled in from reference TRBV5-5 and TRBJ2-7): DAGVTQSPTHLIKTRGQQVTLRCSPISGHKSVSWYQQVLGQGPQFIFQYYEKEERGRGNFPDRFSARQFPNYSSELNVNALLLGDSALYLCASSLAPTQGYEQYFGPGTRLTVT.